Below, 3 T cell receptor beta chains from the same sample are listed, as sequenced in a study of T cell responses to AZD1222 COVID-19 vaccine. The data were produced by immunoSEQ multiplex PCR, yet TCRdb's version contains in-frame clones alone and is incomplete. This sample has roughly 100,000 clones, with around 89% found just once. The material sequenced was peripheral blood, taken on day 0 of AZD1222 vaccination. These receptors originate from an adult in good health.

As regards this clone: No conserved phenylalanine or tryptophan is present at the end of the CDR3, so a read error is the likely explanation. This rearrangement joins TRBV5-1 to TRBJ1-6; the match to TRBD1 covers 7 bases. Unmatched junction bases numbered 11, after V lost 4 bases and J lost 4 bases. Germline V gene lookup returns CDR1 SGHRS and CDR2 YFSETQ. The CDR3 is 17 residues long. The CDR3 DNA reads as TGCGCCAGCAGCAAGGGAGAGGGGGCGCCTTATAATTCACCCCTCCACCTT. Protein product: CASSKGEGAPYNSPLHL.

V gene TRBV18 combines with J gene TRBJ1-2; D not resolved. V was pared by 2 bases and J by 2 bases, with 6 bases between. Germline assignment: CDR1 KGHSH and CDR2 LQKENI. This CDR3 comprises 13 residues. The CDR3 protein is CASSPGPNYGYTF. Here the CDR3 DNA reads TGTGCCAGCTCACCAGGGCCCAACTATGGCTACACCTTC.

The rearrangement links TRBV5-1 to TRBJ2-1; possible D gene TRBD1, 6 bases. Germline CDR1 SGHRS, CDR2 YFSETQ. Trimming took off 2 bases at V and 4 bases at J, with 10 bases between the two ends. This CDR3 is 14 amino acids long. The CDR3 spells CASSLRTEYNEQFF. CDR3 bases: TGCGCCAGCAGCTTAAGGACAGAGTACAATGAGCAGTTCTTC.